This TCR beta chain was captured in a study of T cell repertoires in cytomegalovirus infection. Study overall: CMV epitopes, recently identified HLA-C-restricted and well-studied HLA-B-restricted, were used. It can be stated that public TCR beta signatures indicated CMV infection as well as a matching HLA type.

General study findings and limits: There were HLA-C-restricted CMV-specific TCR beta clonotypes dominating the ex vivo response.

CDR1 is ENHRY, CDR2 SYGVKD, per germline. The length of the CDR3 is 13 residues. Trimming took 10 bases from V and 5 from J; bases not matched to a gene: 5. A single record per CDR3 protein comes from TCRdb applying MiXCR to the reads. The sample has around 360,000 distinct CDR3 sequences, roughly 34% seen once. Comments on this clonotype: The target antigen is unknown.

The sequence came from a human donor in good health (CMV status not recorded). Some clones in this sample may be carry-over from other donors' samples. The sequenced sample was cultured PBMCs, obtained from culture after CMV antigen stimulation. The chain carries TRBV10-3 and TRBJ2-1; 10 bases line up with TRBD1. The DNA for the CDR3 is TGTGCCACCTGGACAGGGGGACACAATGAGCAGTTCTTC. Its protein is CATWTGGHNEQFF.